The sample holds many counts of the clone carrying this TCR beta chain. Its antigen is unidentified. The source of the sample is a study of T cells after yellow fever vaccination. Study-wide context: Fractions containing few cells were prepared with SMART-Seq v4 Ultra Low Input. General study points: The study found a weaker secondary response that peaked faster, day 5 versus 15.

In making TCR cDNA, 5'RACE template switching added a universal primer site and UMIs to it. TCRdb ran MiXCR on the 5' RACE reads and lists one entry per CDR3 protein. The table has fewer than 500,000 distinct CDR3 sequences, around 20% seen once. The germline gives CDR1 MNHEY, CDR2 SVGAGI. There are 16 residues in the CDR3. V lost 5 bases and J lost 1; bases outside the gene matches: 8. The rearrangement joins TRBV6-5 to TRBJ2-7, with 10 bases matching TRBD1. This sequence was found in a man younger than 30 who received the YFV17D yellow fever vaccine. Specimen: PBMCs, collected before the yellow fever booster vaccination. CDR3 amino acids: CASSPFGTGVSYEQYF. CDR3 bases: TGTGCCAGCAGTCCCTTCGGGACAGGGGTGTCCTACGAGCAGTACTTC.